These 3 T cell receptor beta chains were sequenced from one sample in a study of CD8+ T cells in alopecia areata. Described treatment: oral pan-JAK inhibitor, 5-10 mg twice daily. Extracted RNA was reverse transcribed, and the resulting cDNA served as sequencing template. Some clones are missing from TCRdb's copy, which holds only in-frame ones; the method was immunoSEQ multiplex PCR. The sample contains about 180,000 clones, 50% to 75% of which appear only once. The sequencing here drew on CD4+ T cells sorted from blood, taken between weeks 55 and 65, from a patient treated with tofacitinib. These receptors originate from a human donor with alopecia areata.

This rearrangement joins TRBV2 to TRBJ2-2; the match to TRBD1 covers 7 bases. The germline CDR1 and CDR2 sequences are SNHLY and FYNNEI. CDR3 size: 16 residues. The J segment lost 2 bases and the V segment lost 2 bases, leaving 5 bases of the junction unmatched. In DNA form, the CDR3 reads TGTGCCAGCAGTGAAAAGGCAGGGGGTAACACCGGGGAGCTGTTTTTT. Residues: CASSEKAGGNTGELFF. The full variable domain, with the rest looked up from reference TRBV2 and TRBJ2-2, is EPEVTQTPSHQVTQMGQEVILRCVPISNHLYFYWYRQILGQKVEFLVSFYNNEISEKSEIFDDQFSVERPDGSNFTLKIRSTKLEDSAMYFCASSEKAGGNTGELFFGEGSRLTVL.

Many counts were recorded for this clone. The chain combines TRBV5-5 with TRBJ1-5; the D gene is possibly TRBD1 (6 bases). The CDR3 runs to 16 residues. Deletions cut 2 bases from V and 0 bases from J, with 12 bases between. Germline V CDR1 and CDR2: SGHKS, YYEKEE (reference sequence). In nucleotides, the CDR3 is TGTGCCAGCAGCTTCCTGGACAGAGTTAGCAATCAGCCCCAGCATTTT. It codes for CASSFLDRVSNQPQHF.

The chain couples TRBV15 to TRBJ2-5; D gene uncertain. The CDR3 runs to 12 residues. Between the trimmed V and J ends, which lost 0 bases and 10 bases, there was a span of 9 bases. The germline gives CDR1 LNHNV, CDR2 YYDKDF (reference sequence). CDR3 nucleotides: TGTGCCACCAGCAGAGATAGAAGGTACCAGTACTTC. This sequence encodes CATSRDRRYQYF.